This note documents a single TCR beta chain sequence. Its antigen is not identified. Unique molecular identifiers tagged the TCRbeta library. TCRdb fed the PCR reads into MiXCR, producing one record per CDR3 protein. The table has about 980,000 distinct CDR3 sequences, about 26% seen once. Looked up from germline, CDR1 is LGHNA and CDR2 is YNFKEQ. The CDR3 runs 17 residues. The J segment lost 2 bases and the V segment lost 0 bases, leaving 8 bases of the junction unmatched. The data are from a study of T-cell reconstitution after alpha-beta-depleted transplantation in children. Overall study findings and caveats: Surviving recipient T cells and thymic progenitors underlay high day-60 TCRbeta diversity in some patients. Several hundred expanded graft clones reportedly gave rise to the alpha-beta T cells present about two months after transplant. Fresh T-cell production supplied most of the T-cell counts and diversity seen one year after transplant.

The TCR was taken from a boy under two years old who had a stem cell transplant for SCID, so the T cells may come from the graft donor. The chain couples TRBV4-2 to TRBJ2-7; 9 bases line up with TRBD2. The sequencing here drew on PBMCs, mostly from graft donor cells, taken 360 days after TCRalphabeta/CD19-depleted stem cell transplant. CDR3 sequence (DNA): TGTGCCAGCAGCCAAGAGTGGGCTAGCGGGATGACCTACGAGCAGTACTTC. This gives the protein CASSQEWASGMTYEQYF.